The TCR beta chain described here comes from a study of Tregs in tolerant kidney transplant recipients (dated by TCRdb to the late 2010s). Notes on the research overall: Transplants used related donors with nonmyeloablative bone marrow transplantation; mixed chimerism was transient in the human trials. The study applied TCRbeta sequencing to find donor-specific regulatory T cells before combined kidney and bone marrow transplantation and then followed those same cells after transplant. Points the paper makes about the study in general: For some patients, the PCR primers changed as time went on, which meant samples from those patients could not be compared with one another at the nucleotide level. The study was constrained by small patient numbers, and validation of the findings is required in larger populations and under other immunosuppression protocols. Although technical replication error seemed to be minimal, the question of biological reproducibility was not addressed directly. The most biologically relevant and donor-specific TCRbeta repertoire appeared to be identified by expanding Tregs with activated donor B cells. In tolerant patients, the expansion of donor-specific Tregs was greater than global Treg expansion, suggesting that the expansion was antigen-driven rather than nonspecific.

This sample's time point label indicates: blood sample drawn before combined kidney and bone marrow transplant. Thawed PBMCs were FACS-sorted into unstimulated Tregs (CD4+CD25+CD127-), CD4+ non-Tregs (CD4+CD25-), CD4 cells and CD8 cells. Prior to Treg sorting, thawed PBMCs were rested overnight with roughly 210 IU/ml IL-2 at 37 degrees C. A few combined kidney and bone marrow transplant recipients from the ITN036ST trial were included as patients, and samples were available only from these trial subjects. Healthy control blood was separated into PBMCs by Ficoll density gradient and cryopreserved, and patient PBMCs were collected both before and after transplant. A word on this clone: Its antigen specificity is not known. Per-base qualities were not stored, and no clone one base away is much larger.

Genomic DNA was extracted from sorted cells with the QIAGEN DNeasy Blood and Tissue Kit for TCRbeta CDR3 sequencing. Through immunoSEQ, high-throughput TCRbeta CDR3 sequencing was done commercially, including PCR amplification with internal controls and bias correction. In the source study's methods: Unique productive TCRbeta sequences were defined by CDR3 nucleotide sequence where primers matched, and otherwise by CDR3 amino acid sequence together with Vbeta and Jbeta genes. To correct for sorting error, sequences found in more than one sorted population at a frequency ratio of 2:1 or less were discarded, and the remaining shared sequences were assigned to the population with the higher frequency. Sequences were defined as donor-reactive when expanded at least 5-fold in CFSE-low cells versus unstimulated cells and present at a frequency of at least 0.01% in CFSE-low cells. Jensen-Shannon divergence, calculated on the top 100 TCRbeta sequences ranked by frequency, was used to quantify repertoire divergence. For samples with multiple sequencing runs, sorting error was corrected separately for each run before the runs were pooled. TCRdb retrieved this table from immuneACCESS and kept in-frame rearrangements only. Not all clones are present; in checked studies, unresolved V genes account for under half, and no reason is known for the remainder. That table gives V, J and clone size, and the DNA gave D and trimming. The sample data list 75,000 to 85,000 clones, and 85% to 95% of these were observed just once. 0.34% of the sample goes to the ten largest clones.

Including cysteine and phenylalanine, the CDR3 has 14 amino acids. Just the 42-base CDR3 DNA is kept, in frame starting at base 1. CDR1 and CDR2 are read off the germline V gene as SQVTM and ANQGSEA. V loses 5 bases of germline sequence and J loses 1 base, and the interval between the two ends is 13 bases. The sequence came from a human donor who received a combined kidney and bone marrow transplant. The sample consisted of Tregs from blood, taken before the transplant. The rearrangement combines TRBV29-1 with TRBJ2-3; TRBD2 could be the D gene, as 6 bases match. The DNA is TGCAGCGTTAGCTTGCGGAGGGGCACAGATACGCAGTATTTT. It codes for CSVSLRRGTDTQYF.